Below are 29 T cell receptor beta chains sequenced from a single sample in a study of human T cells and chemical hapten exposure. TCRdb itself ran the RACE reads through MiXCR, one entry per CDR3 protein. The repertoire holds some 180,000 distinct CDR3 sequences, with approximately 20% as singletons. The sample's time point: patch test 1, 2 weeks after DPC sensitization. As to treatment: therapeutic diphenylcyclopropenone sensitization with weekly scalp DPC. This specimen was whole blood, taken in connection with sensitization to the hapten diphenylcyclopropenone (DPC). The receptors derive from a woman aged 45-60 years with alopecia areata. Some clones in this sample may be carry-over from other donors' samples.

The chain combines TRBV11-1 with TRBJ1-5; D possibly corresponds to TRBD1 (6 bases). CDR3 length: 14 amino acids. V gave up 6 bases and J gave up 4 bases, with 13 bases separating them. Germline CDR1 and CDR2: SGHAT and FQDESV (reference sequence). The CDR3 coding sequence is TGTGCCAGCAGTCCTTCGGGGGCAAATCAGCCCCAGCATTTT. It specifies CASSPSGANQPQHF. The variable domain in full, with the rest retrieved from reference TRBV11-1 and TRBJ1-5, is EAEVAQSPRYKITEKSQAVAFWCDPISGHATLYWYRQILGQGPELLVQFQDESVVDDSQLPKDRFSAERLKGVDSTLKIQPAELGDSAMYLCASSPSGANQPQHFGDGTRLSIL.

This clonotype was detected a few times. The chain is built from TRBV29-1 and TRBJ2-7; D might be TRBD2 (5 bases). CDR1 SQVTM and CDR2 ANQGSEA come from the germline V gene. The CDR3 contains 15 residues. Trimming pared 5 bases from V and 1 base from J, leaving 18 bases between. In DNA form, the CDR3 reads TGCAGCGTTTGGTCTGCAGGACTTAGTTCCTACGAGCAGTACTTC. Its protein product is CSVWSAGLSSYEQYF.

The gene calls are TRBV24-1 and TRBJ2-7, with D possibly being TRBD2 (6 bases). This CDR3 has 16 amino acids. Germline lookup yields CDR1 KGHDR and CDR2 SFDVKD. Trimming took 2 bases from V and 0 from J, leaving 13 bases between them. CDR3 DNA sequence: TGTGCCACCAGTGATTCCTCTAGCGCAAGCTCCTACGAGCAGTACTTC. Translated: CATSDSSSASSYEQYF.

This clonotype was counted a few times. The CDR3 DNA reads as TGTGCCACCAGCAGTTGGCGGGATGGGGCCGGGGCGCAGTATTTT. Protein product: CATSSWRDGAGAQYF. V usage is TRBV15 and J usage is TRBJ2-3; D might be TRBD2 (6 bases). The CDR3 has 15 residues. V was trimmed by 3 bases and J by 10 bases, leaving 20 bases between them. Germline CDR1 is LNHNV and CDR2 is YYDKDF (reference sequence). The full variable domain, its missing parts supplied by reference TRBV15 and TRBJ2-3, is DAMVIQNPRYQVTQFGKPVTLSCSQTLNHNVMYWYQQKSSQAPKLLFHYYDKDFNNEADTPDNFQSRRPNTSFCFLDIRSPGLGDTAMYLCATSSWRDGAGAQYFGPGTRLTVL.

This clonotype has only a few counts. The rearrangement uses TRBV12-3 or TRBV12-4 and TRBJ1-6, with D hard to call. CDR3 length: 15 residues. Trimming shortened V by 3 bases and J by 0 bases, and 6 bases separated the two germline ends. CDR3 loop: CASSLSSSYNSPLHF. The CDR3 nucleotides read TGTGCCAGCAGTTTGTCTAGCTCCTATAATTCACCCCTCCACTTT.

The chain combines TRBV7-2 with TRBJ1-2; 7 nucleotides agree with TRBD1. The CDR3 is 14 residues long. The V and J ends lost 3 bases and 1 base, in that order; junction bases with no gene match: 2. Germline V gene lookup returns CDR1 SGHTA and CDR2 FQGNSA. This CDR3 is CASSFHRGNYGYTF. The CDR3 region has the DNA TGTGCCAGCAGCTTCCACAGGGGTAACTATGGCTACACCTTC. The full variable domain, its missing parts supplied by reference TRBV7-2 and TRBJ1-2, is GAGVSQSPSNKVTEKGKDVELRCDPISGHTALYWYRQSLGQGLEFLIYFQGNSAPDKSGLPSDRFSAERTGGSVSTLTIQRTQQEDSAVYLCASSFHRGNYGYTFGSGTRLTVV.

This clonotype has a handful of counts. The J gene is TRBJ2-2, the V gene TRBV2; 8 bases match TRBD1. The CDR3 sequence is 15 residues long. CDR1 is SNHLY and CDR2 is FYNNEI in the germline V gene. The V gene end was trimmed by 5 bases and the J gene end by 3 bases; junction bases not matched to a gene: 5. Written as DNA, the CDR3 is TGTGCCAGCAGTAAGGACAGGGTGCACACCGGGGAGCTGTTTTTT. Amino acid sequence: CASSKDRVHTGELFF.

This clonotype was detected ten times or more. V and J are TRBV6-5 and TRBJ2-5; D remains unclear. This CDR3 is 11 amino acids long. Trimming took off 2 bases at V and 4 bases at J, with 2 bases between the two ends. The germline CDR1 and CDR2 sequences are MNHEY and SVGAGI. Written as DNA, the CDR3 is TGTGCCAGCAGTTACGCAGAGACCCAGTACTTC. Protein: CASSYAETQYF.

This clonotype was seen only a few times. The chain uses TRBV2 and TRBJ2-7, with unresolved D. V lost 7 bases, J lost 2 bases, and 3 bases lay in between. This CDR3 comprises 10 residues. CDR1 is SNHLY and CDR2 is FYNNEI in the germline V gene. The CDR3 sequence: CASKAYEQYF. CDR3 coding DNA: TGTGCCAGCAAAGCCTACGAGCAGTACTTC.

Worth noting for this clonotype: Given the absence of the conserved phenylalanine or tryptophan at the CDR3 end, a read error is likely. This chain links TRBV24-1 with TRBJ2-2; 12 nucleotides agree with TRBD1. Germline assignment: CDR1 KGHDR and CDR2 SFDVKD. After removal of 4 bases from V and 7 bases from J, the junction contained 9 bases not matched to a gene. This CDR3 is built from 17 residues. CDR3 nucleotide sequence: TGTGCCACCAGTGACCCTGAGGGACAGGGGGCGGTCGGGGAGCTGTTTCTT. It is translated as CATSDPEGQGAVGELFL.

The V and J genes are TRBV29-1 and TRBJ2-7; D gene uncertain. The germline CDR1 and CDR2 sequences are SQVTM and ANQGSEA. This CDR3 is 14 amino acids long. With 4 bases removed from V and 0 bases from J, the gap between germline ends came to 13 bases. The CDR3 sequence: CSVVVSESSYEQYF. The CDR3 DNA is TGCAGCGTTGTAGTTTCTGAAAGCTCCTACGAGCAGTACTTC.

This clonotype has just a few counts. CDR3 sequence (DNA): TGTGCCAGCAGCTTCCAGTCACTGATTGGTGAGCAGTTCTTC. Protein product: CASSFQSLIGEQFF. J is TRBJ2-1 and V is TRBV5-5; D not resolved. Germline V gene lookup returns CDR1 SGHKS and CDR2 YYEKEE (reference sequence). Trimming pared 2 bases from V and 9 bases from J, leaving 15 bases between. The CDR3 is made up of 14 amino acids. The full variable domain, its missing parts supplied by reference TRBV5-5 and TRBJ2-1, is DAGVTQSPTHLIKTRGQQVTLRCSPISGHKSVSWYQQVLGQGPQFIFQYYEKEERGRGNFPDRFSARQFPNYSSELNVNALLLGDSALYLCASSFQSLIGEQFFGPGTRLTVL.

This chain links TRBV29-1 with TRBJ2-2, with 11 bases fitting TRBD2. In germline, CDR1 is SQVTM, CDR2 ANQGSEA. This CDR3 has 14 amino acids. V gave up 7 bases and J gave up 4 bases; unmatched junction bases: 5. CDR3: CSAGLAGGTGELFF. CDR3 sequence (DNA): TGCAGCGCGGGGCTAGCGGGAGGCACCGGGGAGCTGTTTTTT.

The CDR3 protein is CSVPGQGWGTQYF. The CDR3 DNA is TGCAGTGTTCCGGGACAGGGTTGGGGGACCCAGTACTTC. This chain links TRBV20-1 with TRBJ2-5, with 9 bases fitting TRBD1. The germline V gene encodes CDR1 DFQATT and CDR2 SNEGSKA (reference sequence). The CDR3 totals 13 residues. Germline trimming cut 7 bases from V and 7 bases from J; bases unmatched to any gene: 10.

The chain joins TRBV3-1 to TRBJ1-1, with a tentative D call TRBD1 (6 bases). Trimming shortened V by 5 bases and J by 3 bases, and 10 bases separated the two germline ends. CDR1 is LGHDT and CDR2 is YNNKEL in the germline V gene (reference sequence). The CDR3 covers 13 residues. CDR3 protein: CASSAYRDTEAFF. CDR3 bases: TGTGCCAGCAGCGCATACAGGGACACTGAAGCTTTCTTT. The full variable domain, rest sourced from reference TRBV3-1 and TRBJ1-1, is DTAVSQTPKYLVTQMGNDKSIKCEQNLGHDTMYWYKQDSKKFLKIMFSYNNKELIINETVPNRFSPKSPDKAHLNLHINSLELGDSAVYFCASSAYRDTEAFFGQGTRLTVV.

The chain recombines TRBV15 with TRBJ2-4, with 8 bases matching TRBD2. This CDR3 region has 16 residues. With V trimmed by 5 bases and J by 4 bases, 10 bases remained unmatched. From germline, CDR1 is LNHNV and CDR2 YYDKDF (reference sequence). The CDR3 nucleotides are TGTGCCACCAGCTATCGTGGCGCGGGAGGTAAAAACATTCAGTACTTC. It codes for CATSYRGAGGKNIQYF.

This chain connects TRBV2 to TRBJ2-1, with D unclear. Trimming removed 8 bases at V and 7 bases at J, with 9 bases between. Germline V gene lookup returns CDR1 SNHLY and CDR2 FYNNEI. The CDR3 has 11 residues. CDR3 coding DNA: TGTGCCAGCCTCTTGGGGAATGAGCAGTTCTTC. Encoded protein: CASLLGNEQFF.

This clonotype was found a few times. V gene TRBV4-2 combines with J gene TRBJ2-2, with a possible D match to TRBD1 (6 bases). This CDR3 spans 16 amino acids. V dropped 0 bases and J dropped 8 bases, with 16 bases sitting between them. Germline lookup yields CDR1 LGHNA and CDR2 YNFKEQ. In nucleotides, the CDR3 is TGTGCCAGCAGCCAAGAACCTTTTCAGGGGATAGGGGAGCTGTTTTTT. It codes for CASSQEPFQGIGELFF.

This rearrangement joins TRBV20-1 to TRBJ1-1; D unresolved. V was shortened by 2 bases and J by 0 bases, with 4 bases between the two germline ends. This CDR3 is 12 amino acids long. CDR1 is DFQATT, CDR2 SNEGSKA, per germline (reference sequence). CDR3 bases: TGCAGTGCTAGAATCTTGAACACTGAAGCTTTCTTT. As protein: CSARILNTEAFF.

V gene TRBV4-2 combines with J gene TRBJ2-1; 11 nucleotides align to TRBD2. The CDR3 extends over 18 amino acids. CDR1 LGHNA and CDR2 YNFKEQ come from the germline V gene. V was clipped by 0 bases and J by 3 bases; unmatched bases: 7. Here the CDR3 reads CASSQDGLGLAVYNEQFF. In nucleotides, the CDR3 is TGTGCCAGCAGCCAAGATGGCTTGGGACTAGCGGTCTACAATGAGCAGTTCTTC.

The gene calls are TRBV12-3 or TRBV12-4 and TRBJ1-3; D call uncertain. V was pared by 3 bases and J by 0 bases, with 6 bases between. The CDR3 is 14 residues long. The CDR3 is CASSFVSSGNTIYF. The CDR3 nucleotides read TGTGCCAGCAGTTTTGTCAGCTCTGGAAACACCATATATTTT.

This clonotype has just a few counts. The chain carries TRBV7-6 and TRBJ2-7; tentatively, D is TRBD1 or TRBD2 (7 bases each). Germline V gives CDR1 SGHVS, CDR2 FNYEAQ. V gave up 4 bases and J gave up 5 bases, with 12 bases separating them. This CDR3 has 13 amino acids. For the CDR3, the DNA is TGTGCCAGCAGCTCCAGGGGGGGCGACGAGCAGTACTTC. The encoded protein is CASSSRGGDEQYF.

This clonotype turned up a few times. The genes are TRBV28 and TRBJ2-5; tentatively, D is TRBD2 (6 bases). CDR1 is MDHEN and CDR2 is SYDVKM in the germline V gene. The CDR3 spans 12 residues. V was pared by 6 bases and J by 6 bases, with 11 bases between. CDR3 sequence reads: CASSLTSQTQYF. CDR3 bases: TGTGCCAGCAGCCTTACTAGCCAGACCCAGTACTTC.

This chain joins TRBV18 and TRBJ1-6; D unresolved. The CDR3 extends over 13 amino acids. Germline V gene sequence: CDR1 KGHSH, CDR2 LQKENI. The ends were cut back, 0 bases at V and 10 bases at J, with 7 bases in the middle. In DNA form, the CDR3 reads TGTGCCAGCTCACCACCCAGACAATCACCCCTCCACTTT. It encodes CASSPPRQSPLHF.

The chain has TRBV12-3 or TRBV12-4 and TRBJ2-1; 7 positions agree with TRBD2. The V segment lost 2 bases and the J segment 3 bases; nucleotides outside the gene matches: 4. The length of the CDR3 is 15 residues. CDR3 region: CASSLMAGDYNEQFF. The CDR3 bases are TGTGCCAGCAGTTTAATGGCGGGAGACTACAATGAGCAGTTCTTC.

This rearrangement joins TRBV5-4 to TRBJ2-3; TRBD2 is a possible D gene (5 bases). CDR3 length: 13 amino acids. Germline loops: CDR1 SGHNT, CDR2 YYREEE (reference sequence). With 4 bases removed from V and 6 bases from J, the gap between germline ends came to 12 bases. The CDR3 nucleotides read TGTGCCAGCAGCACGGCGGGTCCGGATACGCAGTATTTT. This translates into CASSTAGPDTQYF. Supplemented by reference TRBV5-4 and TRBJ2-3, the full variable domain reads ETGVTQSPTHLIKTRGQQVTLRCSSQSGHNTVSWYQQALGQGPQFIFQYYREEENGRGNFPPRFSGLQFPNYSSELNVNALELDDSALYLCASSTAGPDTQYFGPGTRLTVL.

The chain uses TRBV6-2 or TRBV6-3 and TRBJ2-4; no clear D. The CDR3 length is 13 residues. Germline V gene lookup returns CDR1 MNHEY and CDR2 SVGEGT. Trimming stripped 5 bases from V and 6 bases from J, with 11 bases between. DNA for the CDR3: TGTGCCAGCAGTGACGGATGGCGAAACATTCAGTACTTC. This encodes CASSDGWRNIQYF.

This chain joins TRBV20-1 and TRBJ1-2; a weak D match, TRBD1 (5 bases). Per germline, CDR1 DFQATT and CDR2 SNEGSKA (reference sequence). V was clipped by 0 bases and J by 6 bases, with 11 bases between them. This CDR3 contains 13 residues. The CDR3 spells CSARDPRGHGYTF. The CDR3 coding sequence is TGCAGTGCTAGAGATCCCCGGGGCCATGGCTACACCTTC.

CDR3 DNA: TGTGCCAGCAGCTTGTTGAGGGGAAGGGACACTGAAGCTTTCTTT. Amino acid sequence: CASSLLRGRDTEAFF. This chain connects TRBV5-6 to TRBJ1-1, with D maybe TRBD1 (5 bases). The ends were cut back, 1 base at V and 3 bases at J, with 13 bases in the middle. The CDR3 is 15 amino acids. Germline V CDR1 and CDR2: SGHDT, YYEEEE.